The 20 T cell receptor beta chains below were found in one sample sequenced in a study of T-cell reconstitution after alpha-beta-depleted transplantation in children. Construction of the TCRbeta library involved unique molecular identifiers. TCRdb reprocessed the PCR reads with MiXCR, giving one entry per CDR3 protein. The table has about 110,000 distinct CDR3 sequences, approximately 6.9% seen once. The sample was PBMCs, mostly from graft donor cells, taken 360 days after TCRalphabeta/CD19-depleted stem cell transplant. The receptors were sampled from a male patient between 2 and 15 years old who had a stem cell transplant for acute lymphoblastic leukemia, so the T cells may come from the graft donor.

This clonotype was detected ten times or more. CDR3 nucleotides: TGCGCCAGCAGCTTGGTGGCTAGCGGGGACCACGAGCAGTACTTC. It yields the protein CASSLVASGDHEQYF. This rearrangement joins TRBV5-1 to TRBJ2-7, with 9 bases lining up with TRBD2. This CDR3 is built from 15 residues. J gave up 5 bases and V 0 bases, and 6 bases lay outside the gene matches. The V gene's germline CDR1 is SGHRS and CDR2 YFSETQ.

The rearrangement links TRBV10-1 to TRBJ1-6; D is possibly TRBD1 (6 bases). The V gene's germline CDR1 is WNHNN and CDR2 SYGVQD (reference sequence). V was clipped by 2 bases and J by 6 bases, with 8 bases between them. CDR3 length: 14 amino acids. Here the CDR3 reads CASSEKGGNSPLHF. In DNA, the CDR3 is TGCGCCAGCAGTGAGAAGGGGGGTAATTCACCCCTCCACTTT.

CDR3 region: CASSLTGMETQYF. The CDR3 coding sequence is TGTGCCAGCAGTTTGACGGGAATGGAGACCCAGTACTTC. V and J are TRBV28 and TRBJ2-5, with D possibly matching TRBD2 (5 bases). This CDR3 spans 13 amino acids. Germline values: CDR1 MDHEN, CDR2 SYDVKM. Trimming took 3 bases from V and 5 from J, leaving 10 bases between them.

This clonotype was observed a few times. The chain combines TRBV6-2 or TRBV6-3 with TRBJ1-1; D possibly corresponds to TRBD1 (5 bases). CDR3 size: 14 residues. In germline, CDR1 is MNHEY, CDR2 SVGEGT. Deletions cut 2 bases from V and 5 bases from J, with 12 bases between. CDR3 DNA: TGTGCCAGCAGTTACCGGGAAGGGGCGACTGAAGCTTTCTTT. The encoded protein is CASSYREGATEAFF.

This clonotype was counted many times. CDR3 amino acids: CAIKGGRYDEQYF. DNA for the CDR3: TGTGCCATCAAGGGCGGGAGGTACGACGAGCAGTACTTC. This chain uses TRBV10-3 with TRBJ2-7; 8 bases map to TRBD2. The ends lost 7 bases at V and 5 bases at J; junction bases unmatched: 7. Per germline, CDR1 ENHRY and CDR2 SYGVKD. This CDR3 contains 13 residues.

In this sample, this clonotype turned up many times. The chain links TRBV7-6 to TRBJ2-7; D gene ambiguous. V lost 5 bases to trimming and J lost 5 bases, with 19 bases between them. This CDR3 spans 15 amino acids. Germline assignment: CDR1 SGHVS and CDR2 FNYEAQ. CDR3 nucleotides: TGTGCCAGCAGCCTTTCGGTGGGTTTGAGGAACGAGCAGTACTTC. This translates into CASSLSVGLRNEQYF.

This clonotype has a count of ten or more. J is TRBJ1-5 and V is TRBV11-2; 8 bases match TRBD1. The CDR3 consists of 15 residues. J was trimmed by 5 bases and V by 2 bases; bases with no gene match: 5. From germline, CDR1 is SGHAT and CDR2 FQNNGV. CDR3 nucleotides: TGTGCCAGCAGCTTAAGGACAGGGACTTATCAGCCCCAGCATTTT. It translates to CASSLRTGTYQPQHF.

V gene TRBV6-1 combines with J gene TRBJ1-1; the D gene is possibly TRBD1 (6 bases). Germline-derived CDR1 and CDR2 are MNHNS and SASEGT. V was trimmed by 5 bases and J by 1 base, leaving 11 bases between them. This CDR3 comprises 14 residues. The CDR3 region has the DNA TGTGCCAGCAGTAGGGGGTACCCGAACACTGAAGCTTTCTTT. Amino acids: CASSRGYPNTEAFF.

This clonotype was picked up many times. J is TRBJ2-1 and V is TRBV28; D gene ambiguous. Trimming shortened V by 4 bases and J by 5 bases, and 0 bases separated the two germline ends. In germline, CDR1 is MDHEN, CDR2 SYDVKM. CDR3 length: 10 amino acids. The DNA for the CDR3 is TGTGCCAGCAGTTACAATGAGCAGTTCTTC. Amino acid sequence: CASSYNEQFF.

This clonotype was counted ten times or more. This rearrangement joins TRBV5-1 to TRBJ2-1; 8 bases match TRBD1. Trimming took 4 bases from V and 4 from J; bases not matched to a gene: 7. The germline V gene encodes CDR1 SGHRS and CDR2 YFSETQ. This CDR3 is built from 15 residues. CDR3 coding DNA: TGCGCCAGCAGCGCCGACAGGGGAGGATACAATGAGCAGTTCTTC. Residues: CASSADRGGYNEQFF.

The chain has TRBV6-1 and TRBJ1-2; D might be TRBD1 (5 bases). With 6 bases removed from V and 0 bases from J, the gap between germline ends came to 14 bases. The CDR3 has 15 residues. Germline assignment: CDR1 MNHNS and CDR2 SASEGT. CDR3 residues: CASSPVPGANYGYTF. CDR3 coding DNA: TGTGCCAGCAGCCCCGTCCCGGGGGCTAACTATGGCTACACCTTC.

This clonotype occurred many times. The chain links TRBV7-6 to TRBJ1-1; the D is unclear. The CDR3 has 14 residues. V gave up 5 bases and J gave up 3 bases, with 13 bases separating them. Germline V gene data show CDR1 as SGHVS and CDR2 as FNYEAQ. Here the CDR3 reads CASSPRWDYTEAFF. In DNA, the CDR3 is TGTGCCAGCAGCCCCCGCTGGGATTACACTGAAGCTTTCTTT.

This clonotype has ten or more counts. CDR3 region: CASSFAGGRSNEQFF. In nucleotides, the CDR3 is TGTGCCAGCAGCTTCGCTGGCGGGAGGAGCAATGAGCAGTTCTTC. The chain employs TRBV7-3 and TRBJ2-1; TRBD2 aligns across 8 bases. Germline V gene data show CDR1 as SGHTA and CDR2 as FQGTGA. V lost 3 bases and J lost 6; bases outside the gene matches: 7. The CDR3 runs 15 residues.

This clonotype has ten or more counts. The chain recombines TRBV4-3 with TRBJ2-5; possible D gene TRBD1, 6 bases. V shed 5 bases and J shed 2 bases, with 9 bases lying between them. Germline assignment: CDR1 LGHNA and CDR2 YSLEER. This CDR3 is 13 amino acids long. CDR3 in DNA: TGCGCCAGCAGCAGAGGACAGCAAGAGACCCAGTACTTC. Translation: CASSRGQQETQYF.

The CDR3 nucleotides are TGTGCCAGCAGTTATGGAGGGTGGGGGGCCACAGATACGCAGTATTTT. Translating it yields CASSYGGWGATDTQYF. J is TRBJ2-3 and V is TRBV28; either TRBD1 or TRBD2 may fit D (6 bases each). Germline CDR1 reads MDHEN; CDR2 reads SYDVKM. This CDR3 has 16 residues. Trimming removed 4 bases at V and 2 bases at J, with 16 bases between.

This clonotype appeared a few times. The chain is built from TRBV7-9 and TRBJ1-6; D ambiguous. Germline V gene sequence: CDR1 SEHNR, CDR2 FQNEAQ (reference sequence). The CDR3 sequence is 13 residues long. The V end lost 5 bases, the J end lost 2 bases, and 4 bases lay between the germline ends. The CDR3: CASSLPYNSPLHF. The CDR3 nucleotides are TGTGCCAGCAGCCTACCCTATAATTCACCCCTCCACTTT.

This clonotype was seen repeatedly, ten times or more. This rearrangement joins TRBV12-3 or TRBV12-4 to TRBJ2-4; 8 bases line up with TRBD2. This CDR3 comprises 14 residues. V trimming: 6 bases; J trimming: 4 bases; junction bases outside the gene matches: 5. The CDR3 DNA reads as TGTGCCAGCAGGTATAGCGGGGAGAAAAACATTCAGTACTTC. Its protein is CASRYSGEKNIQYF.

In this sample, this clonotype turned up many times. V is TRBV7-9 and J is TRBJ2-1, with 9 bases matching TRBD1. The CDR3 runs 15 residues. Germline CDR1 and CDR2: SEHNR and FQNEAQ (reference sequence). V lost 3 bases and J lost 7; bases outside the gene matches: 7. The CDR3 is CASSFSDRGGNEQFF. The CDR3 DNA sequence: TGTGCCAGCAGCTTTTCCGACAGGGGGGGAAATGAGCAGTTCTTC.

This clonotype was recorded many times. The chain carries TRBV6-5 and TRBJ1-1, with 8 bases matching TRBD1. CDR1 is MNHEY, CDR2 SVGAGI, per germline. CDR3 length equals 15 residues. The junction had 9 bases not matched to a gene; V was cut back by 4 bases and J by 5 bases. CDR3 residues: CASSSLTGAETEAFF. The CDR3 DNA sequence: TGTGCCAGCAGTTCCTTGACAGGGGCGGAAACTGAAGCTTTCTTT.

This clonotype was seen repeatedly, ten times or more. The chain uses TRBV5-1 and TRBJ2-2; possibly TRBD1 for D (6 bases). Deletions cut 4 bases from V and 3 bases from J, with 16 bases between. Germline CDR1 and CDR2: SGHRS and YFSETQ. The CDR3 is 16 residues long. This CDR3 is CASSGGRRPYTGELFF. In DNA form, the CDR3 reads TGCGCCAGCAGCGGGGGCCGGCGCCCTTACACCGGGGAGCTGTTTTTT. Filled out from reference TRBV5-1 and TRBJ2-2, the complete variable domain reads KAGVTQTPRYLIKTRGQQVTLSCSPISGHRSVSWYQQTPGQGLQFLFEYFSETQRNKGNFPGRFSGRQFSNSRSEMNVSTLELGDSALYLCASSGGRRPYTGELFFGEGSRLTVL.